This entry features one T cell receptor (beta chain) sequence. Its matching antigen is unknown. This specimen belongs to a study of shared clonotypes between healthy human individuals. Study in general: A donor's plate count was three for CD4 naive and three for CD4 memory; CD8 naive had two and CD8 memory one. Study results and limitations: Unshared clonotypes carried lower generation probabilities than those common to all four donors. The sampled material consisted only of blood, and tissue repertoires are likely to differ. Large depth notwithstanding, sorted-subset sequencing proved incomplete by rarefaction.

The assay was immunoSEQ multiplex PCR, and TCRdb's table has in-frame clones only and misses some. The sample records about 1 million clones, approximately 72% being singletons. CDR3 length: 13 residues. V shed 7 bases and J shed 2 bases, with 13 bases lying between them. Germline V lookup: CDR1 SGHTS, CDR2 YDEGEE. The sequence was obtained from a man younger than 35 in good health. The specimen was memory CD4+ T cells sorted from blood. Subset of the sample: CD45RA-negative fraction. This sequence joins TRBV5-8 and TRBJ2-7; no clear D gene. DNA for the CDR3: TGTGCCAGCCGGACGCCCGATACCTACGAGCAGTACTTC. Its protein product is CASRTPDTYEQYF.